The 32 T cell receptor beta chains below all came from one sample that was sequenced in a study of OX40 agonist ivuxolimab in advanced cancers. The method was immunoSEQ multiplex PCR; TCRdb's version includes in-frame clones alone and lacks a portion of them. The table includes some 130,000 clones, 90% detected once. This sample comprised CD4+ or CD8+ T cells sorted from blood, obtained in a trial of the OX40 agonist ivuxolimab. The receptors were gathered from an adult with an advanced solid tumor such as melanoma, head and neck, liver or kidney cancer.

The V call is TRBV5-8, the J call TRBJ2-7; TRBD2 matches at 12 bases. Germline V gene sequence: CDR1 SGHTS, CDR2 YDEGEE. Trimming took 6 bases from V and 7 from J; bases not matched to a gene: 8. The CDR3 has 14 amino acids. CDR3 bases: TGTGCCAGCACCCAGACTAGCGGGGGCGGGGAGCAGTACTTC. Its protein product is CASTQTSGGGEQYF.

The gene calls are TRBV28 and TRBJ1-2, with unresolved D. Trimming removed 3 bases at V and 4 bases at J, with 12 bases between. Per germline, CDR1 MDHEN and CDR2 SYDVKM. CDR3 length: 14 amino acids. CDR3 DNA sequence: TGTGCCAGCAGTTTGCGGGATCCGGCCTATGGCTACACCTTC. Residues: CASSLRDPAYGYTF.

This clone appeared a single time. The J gene is TRBJ2-2, the V gene TRBV19; D is possibly TRBD2 (6 bases). This CDR3 spans 15 amino acids. Germline CDR1 and CDR2: LNHDA and SQIVND (reference sequence). V shed 1 base and J shed 2 bases, with 8 bases lying between them. CDR3: CASSIAGANTGELFF. CDR3 in DNA: TGTGCCAGTAGTATAGCGGGAGCCAACACCGGGGAGCTGTTTTTT.

This sequence joins TRBV15 and TRBJ1-2, with 9 bases identical to TRBD1. The CDR3 contains 18 residues. With 0 bases clipped from V and 4 bases from J, the junction kept 12 bases outside the gene matches. Germline V CDR1 and CDR2: LNHNV, YYDKDF (reference sequence). CDR3 region: CATSRDYGGQGEGYGYTF. CDR3 DNA: TGTGCCACCAGCAGAGATTACGGGGGACAGGGTGAGGGCTATGGCTACACCTTC. The entire variable domain, with the rest obtained from reference TRBV15 and TRBJ1-2, is as follows: DAMVIQNPRYQVTQFGKPVTLSCSQTLNHNVMYWYQQKSSQAPKLLFHYYDKDFNNEADTPDNFQSRRPNTSFCFLDIRSPGLGDTAMYLCATSRDYGGQGEGYGYTFGSGTRLTVV.

V usage is TRBV6-5 and J usage is TRBJ2-3; D might be TRBD2 (5 bases). Trimming removed 10 bases from V and 0 bases from J, with 17 bases in between. This CDR3 contains 15 residues. Germline V gives CDR1 MNHEY, CDR2 SVGAGI. CDR3 in amino acids: CATRRLAISTDTQYF. Written as DNA, the CDR3 is TGTGCCACCCGCCGGCTAGCAATTAGCACAGATACGCAGTATTTT.

The chain couples TRBV27 to TRBJ2-1; D possibly corresponds to TRBD2 (6 bases). The V gene's germline CDR1 is MNHEY and CDR2 SMNVEV (reference sequence). The ends were cut back, 8 bases at V and 10 bases at J, with 18 bases in the middle. This CDR3 has 13 residues. CDR3 sequence (DNA): TGTGCCAGCCGGGACTCCGACCGAGGGGAGCAGTTCTTC. Its translation is CASRDSDRGEQFF.

The chain joins TRBV7-2 to TRBJ2-7, with 7 nucleotides matching TRBD2. Trimming took 1 base from V and 3 from J; bases not matched to a gene: 15. Germline CDR1 is SGHTA and CDR2 is FQGNSA. The CDR3 has 18 amino acids. CDR3 bases: TGTGCCAGCAGCTTAGTGGGTGGAGGACTAGTTATGGGCTACGAGCAGTACTTC. As protein: CASSLVGGGLVMGYEQYF.

The chain joins TRBV21-1 to TRBJ1-5; the table's TRBD1 call for D was not verified on the DNA. TRBV21-1 is flagged as a pseudogene. The CDR3 spans 18 residues. CDR3 residues: CASRPGGIQGVNNQPQHF. CDR3 sequence (DNA): TGTGCCAGCAGACCTGGGGGAATTCAGGGGGTGAACAATCAGCCCCAGCATTTT.

The V and J genes are TRBV18 and TRBJ1-1; D gene unclear. Looked up from germline, CDR1 is KGHSH and CDR2 is LQKENI. The CDR3 is 13 amino acids. Trimming cost V 5 bases and J 2 bases, with 9 bases left between them. The CDR3 sequence: CASSFTRNTEAFF. The CDR3 region has the DNA TGTGCCAGCTCATTTACAAGAAACACTGAAGCTTTCTTT.

The V call is TRBV28, the J call TRBJ2-3; D gene unclear. Trimming removed 5 bases at V and 3 bases at J, with 6 bases between. Germline loops: CDR1 MDHEN, CDR2 SYDVKM. The CDR3 length is 12 residues. CDR3 in amino acids: CASSIGTDTQYF. The CDR3 DNA reads TGTGCCAGCAGTATTGGGACAGATACGCAGTATTTT.

The CDR3 DNA reads as TGCGCCAGCACCTGGGGCGGGGAGCTGTTTTTT. It codes for CASTWGGELFF. This sequence joins TRBV5-1 and TRBJ2-2, with D uncertain. There are 11 residues in the CDR3. From germline, CDR1 is SGHRS and CDR2 YFSETQ. Between the trimmed V and J ends, which lost 6 bases and 7 bases, there was a span of 7 bases.

This chain links TRBV11-2 with TRBJ1-1; D may be TRBD1 (5 bases). The CDR3 runs 14 residues. Germline CDR1 is SGHAT and CDR2 is FQNNGV. V lost 0 bases and J lost 7, with 12 bases in between. The CDR3 nucleotides are TGTGCCAGCAGCTTAGAAAATGGGCAGGGTGAAGCTTTCTTT. It translates to CASSLENGQGEAFF.

This clone is a singleton in its sample. This CDR3 is CASTTGLGVYNEQFF. The CDR3 bases are TGTGCCAGCACAACGGGACTAGGGGTCTACAATGAGCAGTTCTTC. The gene calls are TRBV5-4 and TRBJ2-1; 8 bases agree with TRBD2. The CDR3 has 15 amino acids. Trimming cost V 6 bases and J 3 bases; bases outside gene matches: 8. The germline V gene has CDR1 SGHNT and CDR2 YYREEE (reference sequence).

The chain is built from TRBV10-3 and TRBJ1-2, with 12 bases aligning to TRBD1. CDR1 and CDR2 (germline): ENHRY, SYGVKD. V trimming: 4 bases; J trimming: 7 bases; junction bases outside the gene matches: 10. The CDR3 extends over 16 amino acids. The CDR3 coding sequence is TGTGCCATCAGTGGACCGGGACAGGGGGCTTCTTTTGGCTACACCTTC. This sequence encodes CAISGPGQGASFGYTF.

The CDR3, as DNA: TGTGCCAGTAGTTTGGCAGCCCGCACAGATACGCAGTATTTT. It codes for CASSLAARTDTQYF. The V gene is TRBV19, the J gene TRBJ2-3; no definite D call. The CDR3 contains 14 residues. The V gene's germline CDR1 is LNHDA and CDR2 SQIVND (reference sequence). V gave up 5 bases and J gave up 1 base, with 10 bases separating them. Based on the CDR3 plus reference TRBV19 and TRBJ2-3, the full variable domain is DGGITQSPKYLFRKEGQNVTLSCEQNLNHDAMYWYRQDPGQGLRLIYYSQIVNDFQKGDIAEGYSVSREKKESFPLTVTSAQKNPTAFYLCASSLAARTDTQYFGPGTRLTVL.

The V call is TRBV19, the J call TRBJ1-1; D perhaps matches TRBD1 (5 bases). There are 14 residues in the CDR3. With 3 bases removed from V and 0 bases from J, the gap between germline ends came to 8 bases. CDR1 and CDR2 (germline): LNHDA, SQIVND (reference sequence). In DNA form, the CDR3 reads TGTGCCAGTAGTATGGGCAGGGTGAACACTGAAGCTTTCTTT. It is translated as CASSMGRVNTEAFF. The full variable domain, in which reference TRBV19 and TRBJ1-1 provide the parts outside the CDR3, is DGGITQSPKYLFRKEGQNVTLSCEQNLNHDAMYWYRQDPGQGLRLIYYSQIVNDFQKGDIAEGYSVSREKKESFPLTVTSAQKNPTAFYLCASSMGRVNTEAFFGQGTRLTVV.

The chain has TRBV7-9 and TRBJ2-7, with 7 nucleotides matching TRBD1. Per the germline V gene, CDR1 is SEHNR and CDR2 is FQNEAQ (reference sequence). The length of the CDR3 is 14 residues. The V segment lost 4 bases and the J segment 1 base; nucleotides outside the gene matches: 4. The DNA of the CDR3 is TGTGCCAGCAGCTCCCGGACAGGTTCCTACGAGCAGTACTTC. Translated: CASSSRTGSYEQYF.

V and J are TRBV18 and TRBJ1-3; D not certain. V shed 3 bases and J shed 0 bases, with 15 bases lying between them. This CDR3 is built from 17 residues. Germline V gene data show CDR1 as KGHSH and CDR2 as LQKENI. DNA for the CDR3: TGTGCCAGCTCACCCGATCGGACCCTGAGCTCTGGAAACACCATATATTTT. As protein: CASSPDRTLSSGNTIYF. The full variable domain, its missing parts supplied by reference TRBV18 and TRBJ1-3, is NAGVMQNPRHLVRRRGQEARLRCSPMKGHSHVYWYRQLPEEGLKFMVYLQKENIIDESGMPKERFSAEFPKEGPSILRIQQVVRGDSAAYFCASSPDRTLSSGNTIYFGEGSWLTVV.

CDR3 in DNA: TGTGCCAGCAGCCTTACAGGGACCTCTGGGGCCAACGTCCTGACTTTC. Amino acid sequence: CASSLTGTSGANVLTF. V usage is TRBV7-3 and J usage is TRBJ2-6; D is possibly TRBD1 (6 bases). Trimming stripped 5 bases from V and 0 bases from J, with 11 bases between. Germline lookup yields CDR1 SGHTA and CDR2 FQGTGA. CDR3 size: 16 residues.

This chain joins TRBV6-1 and TRBJ2-3; D gene unclear. This CDR3 spans 14 amino acids. Germline assignment: CDR1 MNHNS and CDR2 SASEGT. The V end lost 1 base, the J end lost 2 bases, and 7 bases lay between the germline ends. The CDR3 DNA reads TGTGCCAGCAGTGAAGTGACCTCCACAGATACGCAGTATTTT. Translating it yields CASSEVTSTDTQYF.

The V and J genes are TRBV2 and TRBJ1-2; D is ambiguous. Trimming took off 5 bases at V and 1 base at J, with 5 bases between the two ends. This CDR3 contains 12 residues. Looked up from germline, CDR1 is SNHLY and CDR2 is FYNNEI. CDR3 loop: CASSNLNYGYTF. As DNA, the CDR3 is TGTGCCAGCAGTAACCTTAACTATGGCTACACCTTC. The full variable domain, in which reference TRBV2 and TRBJ1-2 provide the parts outside the CDR3, is EPEVTQTPSHQVTQMGQEVILRCVPISNHLYFYWYRQILGQKVEFLVSFYNNEISEKSEIFDDQFSVERPDGSNFTLKIRSTKLEDSAMYFCASSNLNYGYTFGSGTRLTVV.

The V and J genes are TRBV5-1 and TRBJ1-2; tentatively, D is TRBD1 (5 bases). V was pared by 4 bases and J by 6 bases, with 16 bases between. The CDR3 spans 14 residues. Germline CDR1 and CDR2: SGHRS and YFSETQ. The DNA of the CDR3 is TGCGCCAGCAGCCCACCTAGGGGTGGGAATGGCTACACCTTC. Translated, it gives CASSPPRGGNGYTF. The full variable domain, with the rest looked up from reference TRBV5-1 and TRBJ1-2, is KAGVTQTPRYLIKTRGQQVTLSCSPISGHRSVSWYQQTPGQGLQFLFEYFSETQRNKGNFPGRFSGRQFSNSRSEMNVSTLELGDSALYLCASSPPRGGNGYTFGSGTRLTVV.

V is TRBV19 and J is TRBJ1-4; 10 bases fit TRBD1. Germline V CDR1 and CDR2: LNHDA, SQIVND (reference sequence). The V and J ends lost 7 bases and 7 bases, in that order; junction bases with no gene match: 6. This CDR3 comprises 14 residues. The CDR3 coding sequence is TGTGCCAGTACCCCGACAGGGGGCATTGAAAAACTGTTTTTT. This translates into CASTPTGGIEKLFF.

The chain joins TRBV19 to TRBJ2-6; no firm D call. CDR1 and CDR2 (germline): LNHDA, SQIVND (reference sequence). The CDR3 extends over 16 amino acids. Trimming took 3 bases from V and 2 from J, leaving 11 bases between them. The CDR3 region is CASSINPVAGANVLTF. The CDR3 nucleotides are TGTGCCAGTAGTATTAATCCGGTGGCTGGGGCCAACGTCCTGACTTTC.

This chain uses TRBV27 with TRBJ1-2; no reliable D call. CDR3 size: 14 residues. The germline gives CDR1 MNHEY, CDR2 SMNVEV (reference sequence). The germline V and J ends were trimmed by 0 bases and 8 bases, with 13 bases remaining between them. The CDR3 is CASSLSGREWGYTF. The CDR3 DNA follows: TGTGCCAGCAGTTTATCTGGTAGGGAATGGGGCTACACCTTC.

The chain couples TRBV7-2 to TRBJ2-3; perhaps TRBD2 as D (5 bases). The CDR3 covers 16 residues. The germline V gene encodes CDR1 SGHTA and CDR2 FQGNSA. Trimming cost V 3 bases and J 1 base, with 14 bases left between them. The DNA of the CDR3 is TGTGCCAGCAGCTTCTCCGCGATCGGGGGCACAGATACGCAGTATTTT. This codes for CASSFSAIGGTDTQYF.

The J gene is TRBJ2-4, the V gene TRBV25-1, with 7 nucleotides matching TRBD1. The CDR3 totals 14 residues. Looked up from germline, CDR1 is MGHDK and CDR2 is SYGVNS. V lost 4 bases and J lost 1; bases outside the gene matches: 1. CDR3 in amino acids: CASSVQGAKNIQYF. CDR3 nucleotides: TGTGCCAGCAGTGTACAGGGGGCCAAAAACATTCAGTACTTC.

The gene calls are TRBV5-6 and TRBJ2-4; 8 positions match TRBD1. With V trimmed by 4 bases and J by 6 bases, 6 bases remained unmatched. The CDR3 is made up of 14 amino acids. Germline-derived CDR1 and CDR2 are SGHDT and YYEEEE. The chain's CDR3 is CASSKRTGSNIQYF. CDR3 coding DNA: TGTGCCAGCAGCAAAAGGACAGGGTCAAACATTCAGTACTTC.

The V and J genes are TRBV7-9 and TRBJ2-2; D ambiguous. Germline V CDR1 and CDR2: SEHNR, FQNEAQ (reference sequence). V was pared by 4 bases and J by 0 bases, with 12 bases between. The CDR3 is 16 amino acids. The CDR3 sequence: CASSSPGRTNTGELFF. The CDR3 bases are TGTGCCAGCAGCTCCCCAGGACGGACGAACACCGGGGAGCTGTTTTTT.

The CDR3 reads CASSPWTSIASPGEQYF. CDR3 DNA: TGTGCCAGCAGCCCCTGGACTAGCATTGCATCCCCGGGGGAGCAGTACTTC. The V gene is TRBV9, the J gene TRBJ2-7; TRBD2 matches 8 bases. Per germline, CDR1 SGDLS and CDR2 YYNGEE. V shed 4 bases, J shed 7 bases, and the junction held 19 bases outside the gene matches. The CDR3 sequence is 17 residues long.

The rearrangement links TRBV19 to TRBJ2-1; D is unresolved. The CDR3 has 16 residues. Looked up from germline, CDR1 is LNHDA and CDR2 is SQIVND (reference sequence). With 1 base removed from V and 4 bases from J, the gap between germline ends came to 14 bases. CDR3 nucleotides: TGTGCCAGTAGTATAGGGCCCGGAATCATTTACAATGAGCAGTTCTTC. Its translation is CASSIGPGIIYNEQFF.

This sequence joins TRBV5-4 and TRBJ2-1, with 13 nucleotides matching TRBD2. V shed 4 bases, J shed 7 bases, and the junction held 5 bases outside the gene matches. CDR3 size: 15 residues. Germline CDR1 and CDR2: SGHNT and YYREEE (reference sequence). The CDR3 sequence is CASSLRTSGGNEQFF. DNA of the CDR3: TGTGCCAGCAGCCTCCGGACTAGCGGGGGTAATGAGCAGTTCTTC.